This entry is about one T cell receptor (beta chain). The antigen remains unidentified. The record originates from a study of cytomegalovirus exposure and HLA in healthy donors. PCR was performed using 60 Vbeta and 13 Jbeta primers. Using immunoSEQ multiplex PCR, the repertoire was profiled, and TCRdb retains in-frame clones only, with some absent. The table shows 150,000 to 200,000 clones, with approximately 82% occurring only once. Study conclusions and caveats: Most subjects had HLA-A and HLA-B alleles reportedly predicted accurately by TCR beta sequences. The presence/absence work took it that sequencing depth was about the same across donors. A prior analysis recorded that most TCR beta V segments were productive about 90% or about 30% of the time. Sequencing artifact likely explains a cluster of highly shared sequence variants.

The junction had 3 bases not matched to a gene; V was cut back by 1 base and J by 4 bases. This CDR3 has 16 residues. CDR1 is SGHVS, CDR2 FNYEAQ, per germline. This TCR derives from a woman between 40 and 50 years old in good health and CMV-seropositive. Sequenced sample: PBMCs. The chain joins TRBV7-6 to TRBJ2-1; 11 nucleotides align to TRBD2. CDR3 bases: TGTGCCAGCAGCTTAGAGATAGCGGGAGGGTACAATGAGCAGTTCTTC. Translation: CASSLEIAGGYNEQFF.